This TCR beta chain was recorded in a study of OX40 agonist ivuxolimab in advanced cancers. This table comes from immunoSEQ multiplex PCR, and its TCRdb copy is limited to in-frame clones, with some not included. The repertoire holds roughly 56,000 clones, with approximately 81% as singletons. The origin of this receptor is an adult with an advanced solid tumor such as melanoma, head and neck, liver or kidney cancer. The sample was CD4+ or CD8+ T cells sorted from blood, taken in a trial of the OX40 agonist ivuxolimab.

CDR3 in amino acids: CASSLLEGGAGELFF. In DNA form, the CDR3 reads TGTGCCAGCAGCCTACTGGAGGGGGGTGCCGGGGAGCTGTTTTTT. The V gene is TRBV5-4, the J gene TRBJ2-2; D assignment may be TRBD1 or TRBD2 (6 bases each). V lost 4 bases and J 6 bases, leaving 16 bases between the germline ends. CDR1 is SGHNT and CDR2 is YYREEE in the germline V gene (reference sequence). The CDR3 contains 15 residues.